Listed below are T cell receptor beta chains from one sample, sequenced in a study of T-cell reconstitution after alpha-beta-depleted transplantation in children. Using its own MiXCR run on the PCR reads, TCRdb lists one record per CDR3 protein. The table has 200,000 to 250,000 distinct CDR3 sequences, about 24% seen once. This sample comprised PBMCs, mostly from graft donor cells, obtained 360 days after TCRalphabeta/CD19-depleted stem cell transplant. These receptor sequences come from a female patient aged 2 to 10 who had a stem cell transplant for congenital amegakaryocytic thrombocytopenia, so the T cells may come from the graft donor. CDR3s include the opening cysteine and the closing phenylalanine or tryptophan. The D gene is left open where the match is weak. A clone size is listed for some rows: how often the clone was seen (once, few, many), or a class if it is expanded.

cdr3_aa cdr3_nt j_call v_call cdr3_length d_call clone_size
CAWSDGTIYEQYF TGTGCCTGGAGTGACGGGACAATCTACGAGCAGTACTTC TRBJ2-7 TRBV30 13 - -
CASSLSSDTQYF TGCGCCAGCAGCTTGTCTTCAGATACGCAGTATTTT TRBJ2-3 TRBV5-1 12 - many
CASSERDNYLYSNQPQHF TGTGCCAGCAGTGAACGTGACAACTACCTTTATAGCAATCAGCCCCAGCATTTT TRBJ1-5 TRBV6-1 18 - -
CASSTSGRLGLRF TGTGCCAGCAGCACTAGTGGTAGACTGGGATTGAGGTTC TRBJ2-5 TRBV7-2 13 - -
CARSGGLGNEQFF TGTGCCCGCTCGGGGGGGCTCGGGAATGAGCAGTTCTTC TRBJ2-1 TRBV30 13 TRBD2 once
CASSLPIAPRQETQYF TGTGCCAGCAGCTTACCAATAGCGCCCCGCCAAGAGACCCAGTACTTC TRBJ2-5 TRBV7-9 16 - few
CASSPRGPNSDTQYF TGTGCCAGCAGCCCACGGGGGCCTAATTCTGATACGCAGTATTTT TRBJ2-3 TRBV12-3/TRBV12-4 15 - many
CASSLYTDTQYF TGTGCCAGCAGTCTTTACACAGATACGCAGTATTTT TRBJ2-3 TRBV28 12 - few
CAISESADSRDF TGTGCCATCAGTGAGTCGGCGGACAGTAGGGATTTT TRBJ1-3 TRBV10-3 12 - few
CASSKRGVYNEQFF TGCGCCAGCAGTAAGCGGGGGGTCTACAATGAGCAGTTCTTC TRBJ2-1 TRBV10-2 14 TRBD2 few
CASSLASELEAFF TGCGCCAGCAGCTTGGCATCGGAATTGGAAGCTTTCTTT TRBJ1-1 TRBV5-1 13 - few
CASSLEDRNYEQYF TGTGCCAGCAGCTTGGAGGACCGTAACTACGAGCAGTACTTC TRBJ2-7 TRBV5-4 14 - -
CASTRESTVNEQFF TGTGCCAGCACCCGGGAATCGACGGTAAATGAGCAGTTCTTC TRBJ2-1 TRBV2 14 - -
CSGSTTSGSLNEQFF TGCAGCGGATCGACAACTAGCGGGAGCCTCAATGAGCAGTTCTTC TRBJ2-1 TRBV29-1 15 TRBD2 many
CASSSTPLETQYF TGTGCCAGCAGCTCTACCCCCTTGGAGACCCAGTACTTC TRBJ2-5 TRBV7-9 13 - few
CATSRVAGGFYNEQFF TGTGCCACCAGCAGAGTGGCGGGAGGGTTCTACAATGAGCAGTTCTTC TRBJ2-1 TRBV15 16 TRBD2 -
CATSREGSGSYEQYF TGTGCCACCAGCAGAGAGGGTAGCGGGAGTTACGAGCAGTACTTC TRBJ2-7 TRBV15 15 TRBD2 few